This entry is about one T cell receptor (beta chain). Its target is not known. The source of the sample is a study of shared clonotypes between healthy human individuals. Points from the study as a whole: In general, naive subsets displayed greater estimated richness than memory subsets did.

Sequenced by immunoSEQ multiplex PCR; TCRdb stores in-frame clones only, minus some. Among 2 million to 2.5 million clones, more than 90% were seen once, and the ten largest hold around 0.13%. V gave up 3 bases and J gave up 1 base; unmatched junction bases: 4. Germline CDR1 GTSNPN, CDR2 SVGIG (reference sequence). This CDR3 comprises 14 residues. This chain uses TRBV30 with TRBJ2-7; 9 nucleotides line up with TRBD2. What was sequenced was naive CD4+ T cells sorted from blood. Stated subset: CD45RA+ positively selected. The receptor was derived from a young man in good health. In nucleotides, the CDR3 is TGTGCCTGGAGACCGACTAGCGGATCCTACGAGCAGTACTTC. Amino acids: CAWRPTSGSYEQYF.